This T cell receptor beta chain was found in a study of T cells in Graves' hyperthyroidism and ophthalmopathy. Diagnosis relied on clinical symptoms, serum thyroxine and TRAb, thyroid ultrasound and orbital computed tomography. Overall study findings and caveats: By a 13 V-J model, ophthalmopathy was set apart from stable hyperthyroidism.

V lost 4 bases to trimming and J lost 3 bases; unmatched junction nucleotides: 10. Germline V gene lookup returns CDR1 SQVTM and CDR2 ANQGSEA. This CDR3 has 15 amino acids. In this sample, this clonotype turned up many times. Its antigen is currently unknown. TCR beta CDR3 regions were amplified from RNA transcripts. The HTBI primer set drove a first-round RT-PCR of the TCR CDR3. One entry per CDR3 protein, called by TCRdb with MiXCR from the multiplex PCR reads. The table lists 300,000 to 400,000 distinct CDR3 sequences, about 15% of them singletons. The sample consisted of blood. The chain couples TRBV29-1 to TRBJ2-5, with 8 positions matching TRBD2. This TCR derives from a woman in her 30s with Graves' ophthalmopathy. The CDR3 DNA is TGCAGCGTTGTTCAAGCGCGGGGGGCCGAAGAGACCCAGTACTTC. Protein sequence: CSVVQARGAEETQYF.